A selection of T cell receptor beta chains follows, all from one sample in a study of blood T cell repertoires in COVID-19. Measured with immunoSEQ multiplex PCR; TCRdb has only the in-frame clones, and not every one. The profile shows over 300,000 clones, about nine tenths of them singletons. The material sequenced was PBMCs or T cells enriched from blood (not recorded which). These receptors all come from a woman between 18 and 30 years old who had recovered from COVID-19. CDR3s include the opening cysteine and the closing phenylalanine or tryptophan. D genes are given only for firm matches. The size of a clone is reported for some rows only, either as once, few or many, or as a class for expanded clones.

>.|.|TRBJ1-1|TRBV4-1
CASSRQREAFF
TGCGCCAGCAGCCGGCAGCGGGAAGCTTTCTTT
>.|.|TRBJ2-5|TRBV9
CASSVEGGAKETQYF
TGTGCCAGCAGCGTAGAAGGGGGGGCAAAAGAGACCCAGTACTTC
>.|.|TRBJ2-7|TRBV2
CASSGRYSSYEQYF
TGTGCCAGCAGTGGACGGTACAGCTCCTACGAGCAGTACTTC
>once|TRBD2|TRBJ2-1|TRBV5-1
CASSFPSGVQFF
TGCGCCAGCAGCTTTCCTAGCGGGGTGCAGTTCTTC
>.|TRBD1|TRBJ2-7|TRBV10-1
CASSPGQGLPYEQYF
TGCGCCAGCAGTCCGGGACAGGGCCTCCCCTACGAGCAGTACTTC
>.|TRBD1|TRBJ1-1|TRBV6-1
CASSEQGDEAFF
TGTGCCAGCAGTGAACAGGGGGATGAAGCTTTCTTT
>once|.|TRBJ1-1|TRBV14
CASSPGLLNTEAFF
TGTGCCAGCAGCCCCGGACTCCTGAACACTGAAGCTTTCTTT
>.|TRBD1|TRBJ1-2|TRBV25-1
CASSESGTGEDGYTF
TGTGCCAGCAGTGAATCTGGGACAGGGGAAGATGGCTACACCTTC
>once|.|TRBJ1-2|TRBV10-3
CAISEEGGYGYTF
TGTGCCATCAGTGAAGAGGGAGGCTATGGCTACACCTTC
>.|TRBD2|TRBJ2-2|TRBV4-1
CASSQGWLAGGQTGELFF
TGCGCCAGCAGCCAGGGTTGGCTAGCGGGAGGACAGACCGGGGAGCTGTTTTTT
>.|TRBD2|TRBJ2-1|TRBV19
CASSRVSGTRIFEQFF
TGTGCCAGCAGCCGCGTTTCCGGGACTAGGATCTTTGAGCAGTTCTTC
>.|.|TRBJ1-4|TRBV28
CASSFVNEKLFF
TGTGCCAGCAGTTTCGTAAATGAAAAACTGTTTTTT
>.|.|TRBJ2-2|TRBV30
CAWSVPGSVTGELFF
TGTGCCTGGAGTGTACCCGGGTCTGTCACCGGGGAGCTGTTTTTT
>.|.|TRBJ2-3|TRBV5-1
CASSWSGVSTDTQYF
TGCGCCAGCAGCTGGTCGGGGGTGAGCACAGATACGCAGTATTTT
>.|.|TRBJ2-1|TRBV7-9
CATTSSSSYNEQFF
TGTGCCACCACTAGCTCAAGCTCCTACAATGAGCAGTTCTTC
>few|TRBD1|TRBJ2-7|TRBV27
CASSLRNRGIYEQYF
TGTGCCAGCAGTCTCCGGAACAGGGGTATCTACGAGCAGTACTTC
>few|.|TRBJ1-3|TRBV10-3
CAMTDRSSGNTIYF
TGTGCCATGACTGACAGGAGCTCTGGAAACACCATATATTTT